The clone carrying this TCR beta chain has just one count. This sample is part of a study of blood T cell repertoires in COVID-19. Study at large: In each case, the material was cDNA or gDNA derived from T cells, B-cell-depleted T cells, or PBMCs.

This CDR3 region has 16 residues. V was clipped by 4 bases and J by 1 base; unmatched bases: 3. Germline lookup yields CDR1 LGHDT and CDR2 YNNKEL (reference sequence). Libraries were prepared by immunoSEQ multiplex PCR; TCRdb keeps only in-frame clonotypes and omits some of them. The repertoire consists of 25,000 to 35,000 clones, with roughly four fifths occurring once and the leading ten covering about 39%. The sample consisted of peripheral blood. This sequence was found in an elderly woman with acute or convalescent COVID-19. The chain uses TRBV3-1 (or the pseudogene TRBV3-2) and TRBJ2-1; 11 nucleotides align to TRBD2. CDR3 protein: CASSRASGRSYNEQFF. CDR3 bases: TGTGCCAGCAGCCGCGCTAGCGGGAGGTCCTACAATGAGCAGTTCTTC.